Listed below are T cell receptor beta chains from one sample, sequenced in a study of cytomegalovirus exposure and HLA in healthy donors. Method: immunoSEQ multiplex PCR; TCRdb's copy keeps in-frame clones and lacks some. This table has some 150,000 clones, 60% to 80% appearing once. Sequenced input: PBMCs. These receptor sequences come from a woman in her thirties or forties in good health and CMV-seropositive. Both conserved end residues are part of each CDR3. The D gene is left open where the match is weak. Rows may omit the clone size; those that give it use once, few, many or a size class.

J,V,D,size,DNA,CDR3
TRBJ2-5,TRBV5-1,.,.,TGCGCCAGCAGCTTGCGCGGAGCGAATCAAGAGACCCAGTACTTC,CASSLRGANQETQYF
TRBJ1-5,TRBV30,.,.,TGTGCCTGGAGTTCGGGGTCTAGCTGGAATCAGCCCCAGCATTTT,CAWSSGSSWNQPQHF
TRBJ2-5,TRBV6-5,TRBD2,once,TGTGCCAGCAGTTATAGCGGGGGGGATGATATTGGGACCCAGTACTTC,CASSYSGGDDIGTQYF
TRBJ2-7,TRBV6-1,.,once,TGTGCCAGCAGTGTCTATACAGGGAGCTCCTACGAGCAGTACTTC,CASSVYTGSSYEQYF
TRBJ2-5,TRBV7-7,.,.,TGTGCCAGCAGCGTCTTCAGGGGAGAGACCCAGTACTTC,CASSVFRGETQYF
TRBJ1-1,TRBV19,.,.,TGTGCCAGTAGTATCCACTGGAACACTGAAGCTTTCTTT,CASSIHWNTEAFF
TRBJ1-4,TRBV10-3,TRBD1,.,TGTGCCTCACAAGAGAACAAGGGGGCTTTTAATGAAAAACTGTTTTTT,CASQENKGAFNEKLFF
TRBJ1-2,TRBV9,TRBD1,.,TGTGCCAGCAGCGGGCGACAGCGGACAGGGGGATTATTATATGGCTACACCTTC,CASSGRQRTGGLLYGYTF
TRBJ2-2,TRBV7-9,TRBD2,few,TGTGCCAGCAGCTTGAGCCCTAGCGGGGCCGGGGAGCTGTTTTTT,CASSLSPSGAGELFF
TRBJ2-2,TRBV5-1,TRBD2,few,TGCGCCAGCAGCTCCCCGGGGGGGGGCGGAACCGGGGAGCTGTTTTTT,CASSSPGGGGTGELFF
TRBJ1-1,TRBV2,.,.,TGTGCCAGCAGTACCCGGAGGGGACCGGTGAACACTGAAGCTTTCTTT,CASSTRRGPVNTEAFF
TRBJ1-2,TRBV28,.,.,TGTGCCAGCAGTTTGGGACTGTATGGCTACACCTTC,CASSLGLYGYTF
TRBJ1-1,TRBV18,TRBD1,.,TGTGCCAGCTCACAATCACAGGGGGTGCATACTGAAGCTTTCTTT,CASSQSQGVHTEAFF
TRBJ2-2,TRBV6-6,TRBD2,.,TGTGCCAGCAGTTGGGAGGGCCCGATTCGGCGGGAGCTGTTTTTT,CASSWEGPIRRELFF
TRBJ1-2,TRBV18,TRBD1,once,TGTGCCAGCTCACCTTGGAAGGGACAGCCGGATGGCTACACCTTC,CASSPWKGQPDGYTF
TRBJ2-1,TRBV4-1,TRBD1,.,TGCGCCAGCAGCCCGAGGGGACAGGGTTCCTACAATGAGCAGTTCTTC,CASSPRGQGSYNEQFF
TRBJ1-1,TRBV2,.,few,TGTGCCGGGGGGGGTCTAAGTGGAGCTTTCTTT,CAGGGLSGAFF
TRBJ1-1,TRBV29-1,.,.,TGCAGCGTTGAGAGGACACCGAACACTGAAGCTTTCTTT,CSVERTPNTEAFF